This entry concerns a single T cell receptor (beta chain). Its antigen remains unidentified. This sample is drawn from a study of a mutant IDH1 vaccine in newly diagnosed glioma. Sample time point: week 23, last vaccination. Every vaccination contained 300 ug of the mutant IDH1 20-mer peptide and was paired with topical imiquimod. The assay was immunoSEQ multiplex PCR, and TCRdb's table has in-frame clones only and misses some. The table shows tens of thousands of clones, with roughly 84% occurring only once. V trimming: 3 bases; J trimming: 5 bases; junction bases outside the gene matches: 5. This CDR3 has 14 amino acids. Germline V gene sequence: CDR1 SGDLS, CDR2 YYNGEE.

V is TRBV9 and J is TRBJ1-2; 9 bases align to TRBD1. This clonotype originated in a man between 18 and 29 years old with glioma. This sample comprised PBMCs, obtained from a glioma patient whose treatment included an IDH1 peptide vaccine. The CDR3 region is CASSAGTGPYGYTF. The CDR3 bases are TGTGCCAGCAGCGCCGGGACAGGGCCTTATGGCTACACCTTC. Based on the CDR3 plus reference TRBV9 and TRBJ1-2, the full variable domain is DSGVTQTPKHLITATGQRVTLRCSPRSGDLSVYWYQQSLDQGLQFLIQYYNGEERAKGNILERFSAQQFPDLHSELNLSSLELGDSALYFCASSAGTGPYGYTFGSGTRLTVV.